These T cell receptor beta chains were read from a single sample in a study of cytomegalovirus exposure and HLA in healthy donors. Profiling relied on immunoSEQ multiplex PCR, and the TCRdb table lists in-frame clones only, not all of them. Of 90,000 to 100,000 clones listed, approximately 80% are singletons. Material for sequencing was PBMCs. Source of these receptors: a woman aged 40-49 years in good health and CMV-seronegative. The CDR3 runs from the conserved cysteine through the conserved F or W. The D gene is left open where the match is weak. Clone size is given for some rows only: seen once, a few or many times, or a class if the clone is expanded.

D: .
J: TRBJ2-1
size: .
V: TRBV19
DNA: TGTGCCAGTAGTAACCCTGACAGGTTCAATGAGCAGTTCTTC
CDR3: CASSNPDRFNEQFF

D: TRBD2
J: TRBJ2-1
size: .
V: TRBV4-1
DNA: TGCGCCAGCAGCCAAGAGGGGGTTAGGGACTACAATGGGCAGTTCTTC
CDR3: CASSQEGVRDYNGQFF

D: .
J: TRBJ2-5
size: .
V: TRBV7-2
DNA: TGTGCCAGCAGCTTAGTCCCAGACCAAGAGACCCAGTACTTC
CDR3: CASSLVPDQETQYF

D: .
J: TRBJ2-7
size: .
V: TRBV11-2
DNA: TGTGCCAGCAGCTCCGGCTCGGGCTACGAGCAGTACTTC
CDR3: CASSSGSGYEQYF

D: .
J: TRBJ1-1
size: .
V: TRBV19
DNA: TGTGCCAGTAGTATCTACGGGGGGTCTCGTACTGAAGCTTTCTTT
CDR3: CASSIYGGSRTEAFF

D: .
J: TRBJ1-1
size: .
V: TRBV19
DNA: TGTGCCAGTAGTATCTTCGTGTCGAACACTGAAGCTTTCTTT
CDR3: CASSIFVSNTEAFF

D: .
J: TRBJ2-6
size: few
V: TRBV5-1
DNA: TGCGCCAGCAGCTTGGATTCCGGACAGACGATCTCTGGGGCCAACGTCCTGACTTTC
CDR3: CASSLDSGQTISGANVLTF

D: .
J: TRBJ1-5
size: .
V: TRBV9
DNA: TGTGCCAGCAGCGTAGGTCCAGGGTATCAGCCCCAGCATTTT
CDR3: CASSVGPGYQPQHF

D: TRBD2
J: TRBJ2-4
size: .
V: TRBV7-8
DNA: TGTGCCAGCAGCTCCACGACTAGCGGACTAGCCAAAAACATTCAGTACTTC
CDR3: CASSSTTSGLAKNIQYF

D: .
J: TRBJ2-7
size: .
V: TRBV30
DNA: TGTGCCTGGACTGCTGGACTTGCAATGAAGCAGTACTTC
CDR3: CAWTAGLAMKQYF

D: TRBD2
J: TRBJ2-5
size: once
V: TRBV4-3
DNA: TGCGCCAGCAGCCTTGGACTAGTGGAGACCCAGTACTTC
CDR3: CASSLGLVETQYF